A selection of T cell receptor beta chains follows, all from one sample in a study of shared clonotypes between healthy human individuals. Sequenced by immunoSEQ multiplex PCR; TCRdb stores in-frame clones only, minus some. The table records about 2.3 million clones, approximately 90% of them present only once. Sequencing was done on a sample of naive CD4+ T cells from PBMCs. The receptors were sampled from a young man in good health. Some clones in this sample may be carry-over from other donors' samples. The CDR3 runs from the conserved cysteine through the conserved F or W. The order of the fields is V gene, J gene, D gene, clone size, CDR3 DNA, CDR3 protein. The D gene is left open where the match is weak. The size field is filled for only some rows; it gives once, few, many or a size class.

v_gene: TRBV6-5
j_gene: TRBJ2-1
d_gene: -
abundance: -
CDR3nt: TGTGCCAGCAGCACGGGGATGTACAATGAGCAGTTCTTC
CDR3aa: CASSTGMYNEQFF

v_gene: TRBV7-9
j_gene: TRBJ2-7
d_gene: TRBD2
abundance: once
CDR3nt: TGTGCCAGCAGCTCCCGGGAGGCGTCCTACGAACAGTACTTC
CDR3aa: CASSSREASYEQYF

v_gene: TRBV28
j_gene: TRBJ2-2
d_gene: -
abundance: few
CDR3nt: TGTGCCAGCAGTTTTGGTCAGACCGGGGAGCTGTTTTTT
CDR3aa: CASSFGQTGELFF

v_gene: TRBV5-8
j_gene: TRBJ2-7
d_gene: -
abundance: -
CDR3nt: TGTGCCAGCAGCCTCCTCTTGGGGCGCCCCTCCTACGAGCAGTACTTC
CDR3aa: CASSLLLGRPSYEQYF

v_gene: TRBV11-3
j_gene: TRBJ2-7
d_gene: -
abundance: -
CDR3nt: TGTGCCAGCTCGAGGGCCGGGCCCTACGAGCAGTACTTC
CDR3aa: CASSRAGPYEQYF

v_gene: TRBV18
j_gene: TRBJ2-7
d_gene: -
abundance: -
CDR3nt: TGTGCCAGCTCCCCCGGGATTGGGGGGCCCTTCTCCTACGAGCAGTACTTC
CDR3aa: CASSPGIGGPFSYEQYF

v_gene: TRBV5-4
j_gene: TRBJ2-1
d_gene: TRBD2
abundance: -
CDR3nt: TGTGCCAGCAGCGGTAAAACTAGCGGGAGCTCCTACAATGAGCAGTTCTTC
CDR3aa: CASSGKTSGSSYNEQFF

v_gene: TRBV7-2
j_gene: TRBJ1-2
d_gene: -
abundance: -
CDR3nt: TGTGCCAGCAGCTTGGGTCCAGCGAGGGAGTACACCTTC
CDR3aa: CASSLGPAREYTF

v_gene: TRBV19
j_gene: TRBJ2-2
d_gene: -
abundance: -
CDR3nt: TGTGCCAGTAGACCCCGACAGGTCAGGAACACCGGGGAGCTGTTTTTT
CDR3aa: CASRPRQVRNTGELFF

v_gene: TRBV5-4
j_gene: TRBJ2-7
d_gene: TRBD2
abundance: -
CDR3nt: TGTGCCAGCAGGCTAGCGGGGTCGACACTCTACGAGCAGTACTTC
CDR3aa: CASRLAGSTLYEQYF

v_gene: TRBV29-1
j_gene: TRBJ2-1
d_gene: -
abundance: -
CDR3nt: TGCAGCGCCGGGTCCCCCAACCCTAATGAGCAGTTCTTC
CDR3aa: CSAGSPNPNEQFF

v_gene: TRBV19
j_gene: TRBJ2-1
d_gene: TRBD1
abundance: -
CDR3nt: TGTGCCAGTAGTATCCAGGACAGGGGATACAATGAGCAGTTCTTC
CDR3aa: CASSIQDRGYNEQFF

v_gene: TRBV14
j_gene: TRBJ2-1
d_gene: -
abundance: few
CDR3nt: TGTGCCAGCAGCCAAGATTACAGGGATGGCGGCAATGAGCAGTTCTTC
CDR3aa: CASSQDYRDGGNEQFF

v_gene: TRBV7-2
j_gene: TRBJ2-5
d_gene: -
abundance: -
CDR3nt: TGTGCCAGCAGCTCCGGCTTAGGGGCGAGAGAGACCCAGTACTTC
CDR3aa: CASSSGLGARETQYF

v_gene: TRBV6-4
j_gene: TRBJ2-4
d_gene: -
abundance: -
CDR3nt: TGTGCCAGCAGTGAGCAGGGTTCTGGTAGCATTCAGTACTTC
CDR3aa: CASSEQGSGSIQYF

v_gene: TRBV28
j_gene: TRBJ2-7
d_gene: -
abundance: -
CDR3nt: TGTGCCAGCAGTTGGCGGGTTCGTAACGAGCAGTACTTC
CDR3aa: CASSWRVRNEQYF

v_gene: TRBV2
j_gene: TRBJ2-2
d_gene: -
abundance: -
CDR3nt: TGTGCCAGCAGGGGGTGGAGAGGGTACACCGGGGAGCTGTTTTTT
CDR3aa: CASRGWRGYTGELFF

v_gene: TRBV19
j_gene: TRBJ2-5
d_gene: TRBD2
abundance: -
CDR3nt: TGTGCCAGTACAAGGGGGCTAGCGGGAAAAGAGACCCAGTACTTC
CDR3aa: CASTRGLAGKETQYF

v_gene: TRBV9
j_gene: TRBJ1-3
d_gene: -
abundance: -
CDR3nt: TGTGCCAGCAGCGTAGTCCCGGATGGGAACACCATATATTTT
CDR3aa: CASSVVPDGNTIYF

v_gene: TRBV11-2
j_gene: TRBJ1-2
d_gene: -
abundance: -
CDR3nt: TGTGCCAGCCAGAGGCAGCTTAGTAACTATGGCTACACCTTC
CDR3aa: CASQRQLSNYGYTF

v_gene: TRBV5-4
j_gene: TRBJ2-3
d_gene: TRBD2
abundance: -
CDR3nt: TGTGCCAGCAGCACCTTAGCGGGAGGACCAGATACGCAGTATTTT
CDR3aa: CASSTLAGGPDTQYF

v_gene: TRBV6-1
j_gene: TRBJ1-1
d_gene: -
abundance: -
CDR3nt: TGTGCCAGCAGACCTGACCCCTTCACTGAAGCTTTCTTT
CDR3aa: CASRPDPFTEAFF

v_gene: TRBV7-2
j_gene: TRBJ2-1
d_gene: -
abundance: -
CDR3nt: TGTGCCAGCAGCTTAGAAAGAGGGTCAGGGGAGTTCTTC
CDR3aa: CASSLERGSGEFF

v_gene: TRBV12-5
j_gene: TRBJ2-3
d_gene: -
abundance: once
CDR3nt: TGTGCTAGTGGTTTTCGGGGCCTAGCGAACCGTCCCGATACGCAGTATTTT
CDR3aa: CASGFRGLANRPDTQYF

v_gene: TRBV10-3
j_gene: TRBJ2-3
d_gene: TRBD2
abundance: -
CDR3nt: TGTGCCATCAGTGAGTTTGCGGGGGAGAATACGCAGTATTTT
CDR3aa: CAISEFAGENTQYF

v_gene: TRBV29-1
j_gene: TRBJ1-1
d_gene: TRBD1
abundance: few
CDR3nt: TGCAGCGTTGACCGACAGGGTGGGAACACTGAAGCTTTCTTT
CDR3aa: CSVDRQGGNTEAFF

v_gene: TRBV7-2
j_gene: TRBJ2-1
d_gene: TRBD2
abundance: -
CDR3nt: TGTGCCAGCAGCTTAGCTCCAGCGGGAGCGGATGAGCAGTTCTTC
CDR3aa: CASSLAPAGADEQFF

v_gene: TRBV28
j_gene: TRBJ2-7
d_gene: TRBD2
abundance: -
CDR3nt: TGTGCCAGCAGGGGGGAGACTAGCGGGAGGAACGAGCAGTACTTC
CDR3aa: CASRGETSGRNEQYF

v_gene: TRBV6-1
j_gene: TRBJ1-1
d_gene: -
abundance: -
CDR3nt: TGTGCCTGTCTTCTGGGGGGGAACACTGAAGCTTTCTTT
CDR3aa: CACLLGGNTEAFF

v_gene: TRBV2
j_gene: TRBJ2-7
d_gene: -
abundance: -
CDR3nt: TGTGCCAGCAGTGATCAGGGGGAGGGCTACGAGCAGTACTTC
CDR3aa: CASSDQGEGYEQYF

v_gene: TRBV20-1
j_gene: TRBJ2-5
d_gene: -
abundance: once
CDR3nt: TGCAGTGCGGCCTACGAGGAGACCCAGTACTTC
CDR3aa: CSAAYEETQYF

v_gene: TRBV6-5
j_gene: TRBJ1-4
d_gene: -
abundance: -
CDR3nt: TGTGCCAGCAGCAAAGGGGGTGCTAATGAAAAACTGTTTTTT
CDR3aa: CASSKGGANEKLFF

v_gene: TRBV6-5
j_gene: TRBJ2-5
d_gene: -
abundance: -
CDR3nt: TGTGCCAGCAGCTTGGGACCACGGGAGACCCAGTACTTC
CDR3aa: CASSLGPRETQYF

v_gene: TRBV11-2
j_gene: TRBJ2-7
d_gene: TRBD1
abundance: -
CDR3nt: TGTGCCAGCAGCTTGGAGTGGGACAGGGAGGTCGAGCAGTACTTC
CDR3aa: CASSLEWDREVEQYF

v_gene: TRBV30
j_gene: TRBJ2-5
d_gene: -
abundance: -
CDR3nt: TGTGCCTGGAGTGTAGCTCGATCGGCGGCCCAGTACTTC
CDR3aa: CAWSVARSAAQYF

v_gene: TRBV27
j_gene: TRBJ1-1
d_gene: TRBD1
abundance: few
CDR3nt: TGTGCCAGCAGACAGGGGTGGAACACTGAAGCTTTCTTT
CDR3aa: CASRQGWNTEAFF

v_gene: TRBV6-1
j_gene: TRBJ1-2
d_gene: TRBD1
abundance: -
CDR3nt: TGTGCCAGCAGCGCCCGGACAGGGAACGGCTACACCTTC
CDR3aa: CASSARTGNGYTF

v_gene: TRBV9
j_gene: TRBJ2-7
d_gene: -
abundance: -
CDR3nt: TGTGCCAGCAGCGTAGGGGCAGTGTACTCCTACGAGCAGTACTTC
CDR3aa: CASSVGAVYSYEQYF

v_gene: TRBV4-3
j_gene: TRBJ2-1
d_gene: -
abundance: -
CDR3nt: TGCGCCAGCAGCCAGATGGGATTAGGGATGGCGTACAATGAGCAGTTCTTC
CDR3aa: CASSQMGLGMAYNEQFF

v_gene: TRBV28
j_gene: TRBJ2-7
d_gene: -
abundance: -
CDR3nt: TGTGCCAGCAGTTTATTACAGCGATCCGCATACGAGCAGTACTTC
CDR3aa: CASSLLQRSAYEQYF

v_gene: TRBV12-5
j_gene: TRBJ2-1
d_gene: TRBD2
abundance: -
CDR3nt: TGTGCTAGTGGTTTGGTTAGCGGGAGGGCGATTAATGAGCAGTTCTTC
CDR3aa: CASGLVSGRAINEQFF

v_gene: TRBV9
j_gene: TRBJ1-2
d_gene: TRBD1
abundance: -
CDR3nt: TGTGCCAGCAGCCCAGGACAGGTCGGCGGCTACACCTTC
CDR3aa: CASSPGQVGGYTF

v_gene: TRBV4-1
j_gene: TRBJ2-1
d_gene: TRBD2
abundance: -
CDR3nt: TGCGCCAGCAGCCCCAGCGGGAGAACCTACAATGAGCAGTTCTTC
CDR3aa: CASSPSGRTYNEQFF

v_gene: TRBV11-2
j_gene: TRBJ2-1
d_gene: -
abundance: -
CDR3nt: TGTGCCAGCAGCTTAGCTACGAGCTCCTACAATGAGCAGTTCTTC
CDR3aa: CASSLATSSYNEQFF

v_gene: TRBV30
j_gene: TRBJ2-1
d_gene: TRBD2
abundance: -
CDR3nt: TGTGCCTGGAGTCCCCTCCTGACTAGCGGGAGCAATGAGCAGTTCTTC
CDR3aa: CAWSPLLTSGSNEQFF

v_gene: TRBV5-1
j_gene: TRBJ2-5
d_gene: -
abundance: -
CDR3nt: TGCGCCAGCAGCGCCCCACAGGGAATGGAACTCCAAGAGACCCAGTACTTC
CDR3aa: CASSAPQGMELQETQYF

v_gene: TRBV5-1
j_gene: TRBJ1-4
d_gene: -
abundance: -
CDR3nt: TGCGCCAGCAGCCCTTTGGGGACAACTAATGAAAAACTGTTTTTT
CDR3aa: CASSPLGTTNEKLFF

v_gene: TRBV15
j_gene: TRBJ2-7
d_gene: -
abundance: -
CDR3nt: TGTGCCACCAGCAAGGAGGCAGGAGGATACGAGCAGTACTTC
CDR3aa: CATSKEAGGYEQYF